This T cell receptor (beta chain) was documented in a study of blood T cell repertoires in COVID-19. Study-level background: The United States, Italy and Spain provided the acute and convalescent COVID-19 samples. PBMCs, B-cell-depleted T cells, or T cells were the source of the cDNA or gDNA that made up the material.

Authors' methods: By means of reference gene primer amplification, nucleated cell counts were estimated. Profiled with immunoSEQ multiplex PCR; TCRdb holds only in-frame clones, not every one. V and J calls and clone size come straight from that table; D and trimming were deduced from the DNA. This table holds around 99,000 clones, 60% to 85% found once. This receptor was identified in a man in his 70s with acute or convalescent COVID-19. Specimen: peripheral blood.

Here the CDR3 reads CASSAILTVTEAFF. DNA of the CDR3: TGTGCCAGCAGCGCGATATTGACAGTCACTGAAGCTTTCTTT. The chain employs TRBV7-2 and TRBJ1-1; tentative D call: TRBD1 (5 bases). V was cut by 5 bases and J by 4 bases, with 14 bases left in between. Per germline, CDR1 SGHTA and CDR2 FQGNSA. The CDR3 loop spans 14 amino acids.